Listed here are 13 T cell receptor beta chains from one sample, sequenced in a study of T-cell memory formation after mild COVID-19. MiXCR was run by TCRdb on the 5' RACE reads, yielding one entry per CDR3 protein. The sample yields about 400,000 distinct CDR3 sequences, 16% seen once. The sequenced sample was PBMCs or a T cell subset sorted from them (not recorded which). The receptor source for this set is a man aged 18 to 35 who had mild COVID-19 (a few samples of this study predate the infection). Cell type and time point are not known.

As DNA, the CDR3 is TGTGCCAGCAAAAAGGACGACTCCTCCTACAATGAGCAGTTCTTC. It codes for CASKKDDSSYNEQFF. V usage is TRBV6-5 and J usage is TRBJ2-1, with no clear D. V lost 7 bases and J 0 bases, leaving 13 bases between the germline ends. The CDR3 is 15 residues long. Germline V gene lookup returns CDR1 MNHEY and CDR2 SVGAGI.

This clonotype was seen repeatedly, ten times or more. The chain combines TRBV5-1 with TRBJ1-3, with D uncertain. The CDR3 consists of 14 residues. Trimming cost V 4 bases and J 4 bases, with 12 bases left between them. From germline, CDR1 is SGHRS and CDR2 YFSETQ. CDR3 residues: CASSLGAEGNTIYF. The CDR3 DNA is TGCGCCAGCAGCCTGGGAGCAGAAGGAAACACCATATATTTT.

This clonotype has only a few counts. The chain carries TRBV18 and TRBJ2-7; perhaps D is TRBD1 or TRBD2 (5 bases each). The germline V gene has CDR1 KGHSH and CDR2 LQKENI. The V end lost 3 bases, the J end lost 5 bases, and 14 bases lay between the germline ends. The CDR3 has 14 residues. In DNA, the CDR3 is TGTGCCAGCTCACCTGGGACCGCGGAAAACGAGCAGTACTTC. This translates into CASSPGTAENEQYF.

The CDR3 DNA reads TGTGCCAGCAGTTTACAGGCGTTAAACACCATATATTTT. This encodes CASSLQALNTIYF. The chain recombines TRBV12-3 or TRBV12-4 with TRBJ1-3; unclear D gene. V gave up 2 bases and J gave up 6 bases, with 8 bases separating them. There are 13 residues in the CDR3.

This clonotype was seen only a few times. The rearrangement links TRBV12-3 or TRBV12-4 to TRBJ1-6; the match to TRBD1 covers 7 bases. The CDR3 contains 14 residues. Trimming removed 3 bases from V and 9 bases from J; junction bases left unmatched: 5. In DNA, the CDR3 is TGTGCCAGCAGTTTCCGAGGGGGCGGTTCACCCCTCCACTTT. Amino acid sequence: CASSFRGGGSPLHF.

CDR3 sequence reads: CASSLALRQPKYV. The CDR3 region has the DNA TGTGCCAGCAGCTTAGCGCTAAGGCAGCCTAAGTACGTC. The gene calls are TRBV7-9 and TRBJ2-7; D not certain. This CDR3 region has 13 residues. Per germline, CDR1 SEHNR and CDR2 FQNEAQ (reference sequence). Trimming cost V 0 bases and J 11 bases, with 14 bases left between them.

This clonotype was counted a few times. The DNA of the CDR3 is TGCAGTGCTAGAGTACGGCTTAACTATGGCTACACCTTC. Its protein is CSARVRLNYGYTF. The chain employs TRBV20-1 and TRBJ1-2; D remains unclear. CDR1 and CDR2 from the germline V gene are DFQATT and SNEGSKA (reference sequence). The CDR3 runs 13 residues. V lost 1 base and J 1 base, leaving 7 bases between the germline ends.

The rearrangement uses TRBV5-6 and TRBJ1-2; D is possibly TRBD1 (5 bases). The length of the CDR3 is 14 residues. V was clipped by 6 bases and J by 4 bases, with 16 bases between them. The germline V gene has CDR1 SGHDT and CDR2 YYEEEE. The CDR3 sequence: CASNREGSGYGYTF. CDR3 DNA: TGTGCCAGCAACCGGGAGGGGTCTGGCTATGGCTACACCTTC.

The V gene is TRBV7-9, the J gene TRBJ2-3; D is perhaps TRBD1 (5 bases). The germline gives CDR1 SEHNR, CDR2 FQNEAQ (reference sequence). Trimming shortened V by 1 base and J by 8 bases, and 13 bases separated the two germline ends. This CDR3 region has 14 residues. CDR3 coding DNA: TGTGCCAGCAGCTTAGTCCAGGGTGTGAGTACGCAGTATTTT. It specifies CASSLVQGVSTQYF.

CDR3: CSAQGAGTEAFF. The DNA for the CDR3 is TGCAGCGCCCAGGGGGCCGGCACTGAAGCTTTCTTT. The J gene is TRBJ1-1, the V gene TRBV29-1, with 8 bases lining up with TRBD1. There are 12 residues in the CDR3. Germline loops: CDR1 SQVTM, CDR2 ANQGSEA. Trimming at V came to 7 bases and at J to 4 bases, leaving 5 bases not matched to a gene.

This chain joins TRBV3-1 and TRBJ2-7; D might be TRBD1 (6 bases). CDR1 is LGHDT and CDR2 is YNNKEL in the germline V gene (reference sequence). This CDR3 has 13 residues. The V end was cut by 4 bases, the J end by 2 bases, with 9 bases between. The CDR3 protein is CASSRGQTYEQYV. The CDR3 DNA reads TGTGCCAGCAGCCGAGGACAGACCTACGAGCAGTACGTC.

This clonotype was found a few times. The chain combines TRBV7-9 with TRBJ2-2; D might be TRBD1 (6 bases). The CDR3 spans 19 residues. Germline assignment: CDR1 SEHNR and CDR2 FQNEAQ (reference sequence). Trimming stripped 5 bases from V and 5 bases from J, with 27 bases between. The CDR3 DNA reads as TGTGCCAGCAGCCCAAAGACAGGAGCCCTCGTTTTATATACCGGGGAGCTGTTTTTT. It specifies CASSPKTGALVLYTGELFF. The full variable domain, with the rest looked up from reference TRBV7-9 and TRBJ2-2, is DTGVSQNPRHKITKRGQNVTFRCDPISEHNRLYWYRQTLGQGPEFLTYFQNEAQLEKSRLLSDRFSAERPKGSFSTLEIQRTEQGDSAMYLCASSPKTGALVLYTGELFFGEGSRLTVL.

This clonotype was observed a few times. The J gene is TRBJ1-5, the V gene TRBV7-8; D is undetermined. The V end lost 5 bases, the J end lost 9 bases, and 14 bases lay between the germline ends. In germline, CDR1 is SGHVS, CDR2 FQNEAQ. The CDR3 has 13 amino acids. CDR3 sequence reads: CASSPPGSMPQHF. The CDR3 nucleotides read TGTGCCAGCAGCCCCCCGGGGAGCATGCCCCAGCATTTT.